Following are 10 T cell receptor beta chains from one sample sequenced in a study of T cell clones after liver transplantation. Profiling relied on immunoSEQ multiplex PCR, and the TCRdb table lists in-frame clones only, not all of them. The table shows just over 9,000 clones, with about 75% occurring only once. The specimen comprised CD8+ T cells from blood, sampled before liver transplant. Source of these receptors: a human donor who received a liver transplant.

The V call is TRBV6-5, the J call TRBJ1-2, with D possibly TRBD1 on 5 matching bases. Trimming left V 5 bases short and J 3 bases short, with 13 bases between. The germline V gene has CDR1 MNHEY and CDR2 SVGAGI. This CDR3 contains 14 residues. The chain's CDR3 is CASSPRGAYYGYTF. The CDR3 DNA reads TGTGCCAGCAGTCCCCGAGGGGCATACTATGGCTACACCTTC.

V gene TRBV29-1 combines with J gene TRBJ1-3; D is unclear. V was trimmed by 5 bases and J by 3 bases, leaving 14 bases between them. Germline loops: CDR1 SQVTM, CDR2 ANQGSEA. This CDR3 has 14 amino acids. CDR3 sequence reads: CSVMAGNGGNTIYF. Here the CDR3 DNA reads TGCAGCGTTATGGCCGGGAATGGTGGAAACACCATATATTTT.

The DNA of the CDR3 is TGTGCCAGCAGTTCAAACTATCAGCCCCAGCATTTT. This translates into CASSSNYQPQHF. The gene calls are TRBV27 and TRBJ1-5; D uncertain. Germline CDR1 and CDR2: MNHEY and SMNVEV (reference sequence). CDR3 length: 12 residues. With 4 bases removed from V and 5 bases from J, the gap between germline ends came to 6 bases.

The genes are TRBV6-5 and TRBJ2-7; D is perhaps TRBD2 (6 bases). This CDR3 has 14 residues. Germline V CDR1 and CDR2: MNHEY, SVGAGI. The V gene lost 3 bases and the J gene lost 3 bases, with 12 bases spanning the gap. The CDR3 protein is CASSYEDYHYEQYF. The CDR3 coding sequence is TGTGCCAGCAGTTATGAGGACTACCACTACGAGCAGTACTTC.

The chain uses TRBV7-9 and TRBJ2-1; D unclear. CDR1 SEHNR and CDR2 FQNEAQ come from the germline V gene (reference sequence). The CDR3 totals 11 residues. The V end was cut by 8 bases, the J end by 9 bases, with 11 bases between. The CDR3 here is CASLGRSEQFF. DNA for the CDR3: TGTGCCAGCTTGGGCAGGAGTGAGCAGTTCTTC.

By proportion, this clone is medium-sized. The chain combines TRBV7-9 with TRBJ1-5; D is perhaps TRBD1 (5 bases). This CDR3 contains 16 residues. CDR1 and CDR2 from the germline V gene are SEHNR and FQNEAQ (reference sequence). Trimming removed 0 bases from V and 3 bases from J, with 12 bases in between. The CDR3 DNA sequence: TGTGCCAGCAGCTTAGCCCTTAGACAGAACAATCAGCCCCAGCATTTT. This encodes CASSLALRQNNQPQHF. The whole variable domain, filled in from reference TRBV7-9 and TRBJ1-5, reads DTGVSQNPRHKITKRGQNVTFRCDPISEHNRLYWYRQTLGQGPEFLTYFQNEAQLEKSRLLSDRFSAERPKGSFSTLEIQRTEQGDSAMYLCASSLALRQNNQPQHFGDGTRLSIL.

V and J are TRBV28 and TRBJ2-3; D is possibly TRBD2 (6 bases). This CDR3 region has 18 residues. V gave up 3 bases and J gave up 0 bases, with 19 bases separating them. Germline V gives CDR1 MDHEN, CDR2 SYDVKM. Here the CDR3 DNA reads TGTGCCAGCAGTTTCCCCTTAATTAGCGGAAGAAGCACAGATACGCAGTATTTT. It specifies CASSFPLISGRSTDTQYF.

The V and J genes are TRBV4-1 and TRBJ2-5; 10 bases are a match to TRBD1. Unmatched junction bases numbered 5, after V lost 0 bases and J lost 4 bases. The CDR3 is made up of 16 amino acids. Germline V lookup: CDR1 MGHRA, CDR2 YSYEKL. The CDR3 bases are TGCGCCAGCAGCCAAGAAGCGACAGGGGGCGGAGAGACCCAGTACTTC. It specifies CASSQEATGGGETQYF.

The chain couples TRBV5-1 to TRBJ2-7; D possibly corresponds to TRBD1 (6 bases). The CDR3 loop spans 14 amino acids. Germline V lookup: CDR1 SGHRS, CDR2 YFSETQ. The ends were cut back, 0 bases at V and 4 bases at J, with 11 bases in the middle. CDR3 coding DNA: TGCGCCAGCAGCTTGGCCGCAGGGGATTACGAGCAGTACTTC. It specifies CASSLAAGDYEQYF.

This sequence joins TRBV2 and TRBJ2-1; D possibly matches TRBD1 or TRBD2 (5 bases each). The V end lost 5 bases, the J end lost 5 bases, and 10 bases lay between the germline ends. The CDR3 runs to 13 residues. Germline V gene lookup returns CDR1 SNHLY and CDR2 FYNNEI. In DNA form, the CDR3 reads TGTGCCAGCAGTCCGAGGGGACACAATGAGCAGTTCTTC. Translated: CASSPRGHNEQFF.